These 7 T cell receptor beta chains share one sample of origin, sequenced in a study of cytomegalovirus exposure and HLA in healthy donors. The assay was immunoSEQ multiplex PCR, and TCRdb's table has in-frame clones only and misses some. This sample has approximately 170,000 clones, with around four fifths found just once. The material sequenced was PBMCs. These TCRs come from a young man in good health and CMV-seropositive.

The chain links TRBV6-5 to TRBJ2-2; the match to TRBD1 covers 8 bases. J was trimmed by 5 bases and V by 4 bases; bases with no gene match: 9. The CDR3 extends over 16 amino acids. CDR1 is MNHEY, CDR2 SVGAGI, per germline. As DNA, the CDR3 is TGTGCCAGCAGTTCGTTGGGGACAGGATGGACCGGGGAGCTGTTTTTT. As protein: CASSSLGTGWTGELFF.

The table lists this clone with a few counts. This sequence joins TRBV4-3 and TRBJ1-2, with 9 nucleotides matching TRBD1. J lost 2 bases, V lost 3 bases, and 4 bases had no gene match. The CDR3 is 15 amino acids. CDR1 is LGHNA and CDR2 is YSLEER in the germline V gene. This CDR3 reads CASSQGQGTNYGYTF. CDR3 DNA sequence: TGCGCCAGCAGCCAGGGACAGGGAACCAACTATGGCTACACCTTC.

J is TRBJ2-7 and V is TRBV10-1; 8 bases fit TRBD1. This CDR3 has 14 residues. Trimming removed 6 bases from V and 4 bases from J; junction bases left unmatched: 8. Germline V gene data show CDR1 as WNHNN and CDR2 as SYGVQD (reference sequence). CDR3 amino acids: CASSRDRFGYEQYF. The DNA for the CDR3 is TGCGCCAGCAGCCGGGACAGGTTTGGTTACGAGCAGTACTTC.

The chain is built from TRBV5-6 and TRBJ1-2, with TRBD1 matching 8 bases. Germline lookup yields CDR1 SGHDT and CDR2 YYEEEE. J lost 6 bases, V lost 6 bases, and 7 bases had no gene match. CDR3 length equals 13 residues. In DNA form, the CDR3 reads TGTGCCAGCACTCCCAGGGGGCCGGATGGCTACACCTTC. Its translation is CASTPRGPDGYTF.

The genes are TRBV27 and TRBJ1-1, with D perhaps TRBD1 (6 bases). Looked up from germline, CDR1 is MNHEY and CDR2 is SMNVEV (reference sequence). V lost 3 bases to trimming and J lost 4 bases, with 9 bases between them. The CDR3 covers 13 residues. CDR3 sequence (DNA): TGTGCCAGCAGTTTGAAAGGGGGCACTGAAGCTTTCTTT. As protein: CASSLKGGTEAFF.

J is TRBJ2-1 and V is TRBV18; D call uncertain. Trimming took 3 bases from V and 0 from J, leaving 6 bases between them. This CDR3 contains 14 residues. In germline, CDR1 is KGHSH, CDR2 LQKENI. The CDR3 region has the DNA TGTGCCAGCTCACCCCGCGGCTCCTACAATGAGCAGTTCTTC. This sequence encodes CASSPRGSYNEQFF.

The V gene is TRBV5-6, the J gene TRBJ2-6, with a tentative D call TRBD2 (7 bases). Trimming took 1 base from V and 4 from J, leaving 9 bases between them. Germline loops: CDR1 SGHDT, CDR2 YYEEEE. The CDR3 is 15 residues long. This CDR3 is CASSLRGAGANVLTF. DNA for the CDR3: TGTGCCAGCAGCTTGCGGGGGGCCGGGGCCAACGTCCTGACTTTC.